The clone carrying this T cell receptor (beta chain) showed up many times. TCRdb re-called the RACE reads with MiXCR, one entry per CDR3 protein. The repertoire has about 14,000 distinct CDR3 sequences, less than 20% of them found once; the top ten carry more than 5.5%. The CDR3 runs 14 residues. The germline V gene has CDR1 LNHDA and CDR2 SQIVND (reference sequence). V lost 9 bases to trimming and J lost 5 bases; unmatched junction nucleotides: 8. The source of the sample is a study of human T cells and chemical hapten exposure. Study in general: DPC (0.01%) was patch tested on the upper back and read at 6 days.

The sample's time point: patch test 1, 2 weeks after DPC sensitization. Noted treatment: therapeutic diphenylcyclopropenone sensitization with weekly scalp DPC. The source of this sequence is a woman aged 25 to 39 with alopecia areata. Some clones in this sample may be carry-over from other donors' samples. The chain couples TRBV19 to TRBJ2-3, with TRBD1 matching 10 bases. This material consisted of whole blood, taken in connection with sensitization to the hapten diphenylcyclopropenone (DPC). CDR3 in amino acids: CASRGGQGKDTQYF. The CDR3 nucleotides are TGTGCCAGCCGCGGGGGACAGGGGAAAGATACGCAGTATTTT. The full variable domain, its missing parts supplied by reference TRBV19 and TRBJ2-3, is DGGITQSPKYLFRKEGQNVTLSCEQNLNHDAMYWYRQDPGQGLRLIYYSQIVNDFQKGDIAEGYSVSREKKESFPLTVTSAQKNPTAFYLCASRGGQGKDTQYFGPGTRLTVL.